A selection of T cell receptor beta chains follows, all from one sample in a study of T cell repertoires and HLA-DP antigens. Measured with immunoSEQ multiplex PCR; TCRdb has only the in-frame clones, and not every one. This table has about 89,000 clones, around nine tenths appearing once. Antigen specificity for these receptors is unknown. Sequencing was performed on CD4+ T cells from PBMCs. These receptors were obtained from a man between 50 and 59 years old in good health and CMV-seronegative. The CDR3 runs from the conserved cysteine through the conserved F or W. A D gene is named only where the DNA matches it firmly. Clone size is not always given. Where it is, it says once, few, many or a class for expanded clones.

v_call	d_call	clone_size	j_call	cdr3_aa	cdr3_nt
TRBV5-1	-	-	TRBJ1-3	CASRSHSNGNTIYF	TGCGCCAGCAGGTCCCATTCTAACGGAAACACCATATATTTT
TRBV4-1	-	-	TRBJ2-2	CASSPWNTGELFF	TGCGCCAGCAGCCCTTGGAACACCGGGGAGCTGTTTTTT
TRBV10-3	-	few	TRBJ2-5	CAISGNSEETQYF	TGTGCCATCAGTGGGAATTCGGAAGAGACCCAGTACTTC
TRBV6-1	-	-	TRBJ2-2	CASSVEAGAVGELFF	TGTGCCAGCAGTGTGGAGGCAGGGGCGGTCGGGGAGCTGTTTTTT
TRBV30	TRBD1	-	TRBJ1-6	CAWSQRTGSGSPLHF	TGTGCCTGGAGTCAAAGGACAGGGAGTGGTTCACCCCTCCACTTT
TRBV6-6	TRBD1	-	TRBJ1-1	CASYEKGGADTEAFF	TGTGCCAGCTACGAGAAAGGGGGCGCGGACACTGAAGCTTTCTTT
TRBV11-2	-	-	TRBJ2-7	CASSLQIRGAGYEQYF	TGTGCCAGCAGCTTACAAATCAGGGGGGCGGGCTACGAGCAGTACTTC
TRBV2	-	-	TRBJ1-2	CASSRTAQYGYTF	TGTGCCAGCAGTAGGACAGCCCAATATGGCTACACCTTC
TRBV7-6	-	few	TRBJ1-4	CASSLATGSTNEKLFF	TGTGCCAGCAGCTTAGCGACGGGATCGACTAATGAAAAACTGTTTTTT
TRBV5-1	-	-	TRBJ1-1	CASSFQTGSTEAFF	TGCGCCAGCAGCTTTCAAACAGGGTCCACTGAAGCTTTCTTT
TRBV4-3	-	-	TRBJ1-2	CASSPEQRNYGYTF	TGCGCCAGCAGCCCAGAACAGCGAAACTATGGCTACACCTTC
TRBV7-9	-	-	TRBJ2-1	CASSPLEGTGNEQFF	TGTGCCAGCAGCCCTTTAGAGGGGACTGGGAATGAGCAGTTCTTC
TRBV23-1	-	-	TRBJ2-3	CASSHGQGTDTQYF	TGCGCCAGCAGTCACGGGCAAGGCACAGATACGCAGTATTTT
TRBV7-8	-	-	TRBJ1-4	CASSSGGGRATNEKLFF	TGTGCCAGCAGCTCGGGCGGAGGGAGGGCCACTAATGAAAAACTGTTTTTT
TRBV6-5	TRBD1	-	TRBJ2-1	CASSPTGTGYNEQFF	TGTGCCAGCAGTCCCACCGGGACAGGGTACAATGAGCAGTTCTTC
TRBV28	-	-	TRBJ2-7	CASTTQPAYEQYF	TGTGCCAGCACAACCCAGCCAGCCTACGAGCAGTACTTC
TRBV14	-	-	TRBJ2-3	CASSQQQIRDTQYF	TGTGCCAGCAGCCAACAACAAATACGAGATACGCAGTATTTT
TRBV7-2	-	-	TRBJ2-1	CASSYGTPQAVQFF	TGTGCCAGCAGCTATGGGACTCCCCAGGCGGTGCAGTTCTTC
TRBV2	-	once	TRBJ2-7	CASSRTARLYEQYF	TGTGCCAGCAGCAGGACAGCCCGATTATACGAGCAGTACTTC
TRBV5-6	-	few	TRBJ2-7	CASSLAGRITYEQYF	TGTGCCAGCAGCTTGGCGGGACGGATAACCTACGAGCAGTACTTC
TRBV29-1	-	-	TRBJ2-3	CSVEGGWGTDTQYF	TGCAGCGTTGAAGGGGGTTGGGGCACAGATACGCAGTATTTT
TRBV2	-	-	TRBJ2-3	CASSELRGAGLRTDTQYF	TGTGCCAGCAGTGAACTCAGGGGGGCGGGACTACGCACAGATACGCAGTATTTT
TRBV5-4	TRBD1	-	TRBJ2-5	CASSYGQGQETQYF	TGTGCCAGCAGTTATGGACAGGGTCAAGAGACCCAGTACTTC
TRBV2	-	-	TRBJ2-5	CASSRTLGRGETQYF	TGTGCCAGCAGTCGAACTTTGGGGCGGGGAGAGACCCAGTACTTC
TRBV7-9	-	once	TRBJ2-1	CASSLTGSSYNEQFF	TGTGCCAGCAGCTTAACAGGGAGCTCCTACAATGAGCAGTTCTTC
TRBV19	-	-	TRBJ2-5	CASSIVGAGTQYF	TGTGCCAGTAGTATTGTTGGCGCGGGGACCCAGTACTTC
TRBV9	-	-	TRBJ2-1	CASSVSSGYYNEQFF	TGTGCCAGCAGCGTCTCAAGCGGTTATTACAATGAGCAGTTCTTC
TRBV18	-	few	TRBJ1-6	CASSPPGSSNSPLHF	TGTGCCAGCTCACCACCAGGGTCGTCAAATTCACCCCTCCACTTT
TRBV18	TRBD1	-	TRBJ1-1	CASSRDRGNTEAFF	TGTGCCAGCTCACGGGACAGGGGGAACACTGAAGCTTTCTTT
TRBV27	TRBD1	-	TRBJ2-3	CASKQGLDTQYF	TGTGCCAGCAAACAGGGGTTGGATACGCAGTATTTT
TRBV18	TRBD1	-	TRBJ2-1	CASSPTEGARNEQFF	TGTGCCAGCTCACCGACCGAGGGGGCGCGGAATGAGCAGTTCTTC
TRBV19	TRBD2	-	TRBJ2-1	CASSRSGGQVALEQFF	TGTGCCAGTAGCCGAAGCGGGGGGCAAGTAGCATTAGAGCAGTTCTTC
TRBV15	TRBD1	-	TRBJ1-5	CATSRDRLNQPQHF	TGTGCCACCAGCCGGGACAGGCTCAATCAGCCCCAGCATTTT
TRBV5-4	-	-	TRBJ2-1	CASSQELSLGWQFF	TGTGCCAGCAGCCAGGAACTATCCCTGGGTTGGCAGTTCTTC
TRBV7-2	TRBD2	-	TRBJ2-5	CASSLSRGGKETQYF	TGTGCCAGCAGCTTATCCCGGGGGGGTAAGGAGACCCAGTACTTC
TRBV13	-	few	TRBJ2-1	CASSLAAGRPAQYNEQFF	TGTGCCAGCAGCTTAGCCGCGGGGCGACCCGCACAATACAATGAGCAGTTCTTC
TRBV7-9	TRBD2	-	TRBJ2-3	CASLRTSGGDTQYF	TGTGCCAGCTTGCGGACTAGCGGGGGGGATACGCAGTATTTT
TRBV6-1	TRBD1	-	TRBJ1-2	CASSVLTGDRGNYGYTF	TGTGCCAGCAGTGTACTCACAGGGGATAGGGGGAACTATGGCTACACCTTC
TRBV7-2	-	-	TRBJ2-2	CASSSRGAGTGELFF	TGTGCCAGCAGCTCTCGCGGGGCCGGGACCGGGGAGCTGTTTTTT
TRBV6-1	-	-	TRBJ2-3	CASSVLTGSTDTQYF	TGTGCCAGCAGTGTTTTGACAGGCAGCACAGATACGCAGTATTTT
TRBV5-1	-	-	TRBJ2-5	CASSREGETQYF	TGCGCCAGCAGCCGGGAAGGAGAGACCCAGTACTTC
TRBV19	-	-	TRBJ1-2	CASSQQANYGYTF	TGTGCCAGTAGTCAACAGGCTAACTATGGCTACACCTTC
TRBV5-8	TRBD2	once	TRBJ2-1	CASSHLTRAGGPFLYNEQFF	TGTGCCAGCAGCCACCTGACTAGGGCGGGAGGGCCATTTTTATACAATGAGCAGTTCTTC
TRBV11-2	TRBD2	-	TRBJ2-1	CASSFPSGGYNEQFF	TGTGCCAGCAGCTTCCCTAGCGGGGGGTACAATGAGCAGTTCTTC
TRBV7-8	-	-	TRBJ2-1	CASSRMDGIYYNEQFF	TGTGCCAGCAGCCGTATGGACGGAATATACTACAATGAGCAGTTCTTC
TRBV6-1	-	-	TRBJ1-1	CASTKQGYGTEAFF	TGTGCCAGCACCAAGCAGGGCTATGGCACTGAAGCTTTCTTT
TRBV5-1	-	-	TRBJ1-1	CASSLTAESTEAFF	TGCGCCAGCAGCTTGACGGCAGAAAGCACTGAAGCTTTCTTT
TRBV6-1	-	-	TRBJ2-7	CASSDLTGGHYEQYF	TGTGCCAGCAGTGATTTGACAGGTGGGCACTACGAGCAGTACTTC
TRBV9	-	-	TRBJ1-1	CASSNDPSGEAFF	TGTGCCAGCAGTAACGACCCATCCGGTGAAGCTTTCTTT
TRBV19	-	-	TRBJ1-1	CASSPRSIMNTEAFF	TGTGCCAGTTCTCCTCGGTCCATCATGAACACTGAAGCTTTCTTT
TRBV14	-	-	TRBJ1-5	CASSRDLAPSPQPQHF	TGTGCCAGCAGCCGGGACCTGGCCCCGAGTCCTCAGCCCCAGCATTTT
TRBV5-1	-	-	TRBJ1-2	CASSLIGGDYGYTF	TGCGCCAGCAGCTTGATCGGGGGAGACTATGGCTACACCTTC
TRBV5-1	TRBD1	-	TRBJ2-5	CASSLGTGTLTQYF	TGCGCCAGCAGCTTGGGGACAGGGACTTTGACCCAGTACTTC
TRBV15	-	-	TRBJ1-5	CATSRDGANQPQHF	TGTGCCACCAGCAGAGATGGGGCAAATCAGCCCCAGCATTTT